The T cell receptor beta chain under discussion was sequenced for a study of cytomegalovirus exposure and HLA in healthy donors. For this clone: Its antigen remains unknown.

This CDR3 is built from 14 residues. Germline CDR1 and CDR2: LNHNV and YYDKDF (reference sequence). V was cut by 7 bases and J by 4 bases, with 14 bases left in between. Amplification used 60 Vbeta primers and 13 Jbeta primers. Some clones are missing from TCRdb's copy, which holds only in-frame ones; the method was immunoSEQ multiplex PCR. This sample carries about 160,000 clones, approximately 78% of them seen once, and the ten largest clones take around 7.7%. Regarding the study as a whole: A few V segments could not be told apart, such as TRBV6-2 and TRBV6-3, and were left out. Being productive about 90% or about 30% of the time was typical of most TCR beta V segments in an earlier analysis. Many donors carried some public TCRs, although rarity characterized most TCR sequences.

This chain connects TRBV15 to TRBJ2-1, with a weak D call TRBD1 (7 bases). The specimen sequenced was PBMCs. This TCR was recovered from a woman aged 25 to 39 in good health and CMV-seropositive. The CDR3: CATIRGTEYNEQFF. CDR3 DNA sequence: TGTGCCACCATTCGCGGGACAGAATACAATGAGCAGTTCTTC.